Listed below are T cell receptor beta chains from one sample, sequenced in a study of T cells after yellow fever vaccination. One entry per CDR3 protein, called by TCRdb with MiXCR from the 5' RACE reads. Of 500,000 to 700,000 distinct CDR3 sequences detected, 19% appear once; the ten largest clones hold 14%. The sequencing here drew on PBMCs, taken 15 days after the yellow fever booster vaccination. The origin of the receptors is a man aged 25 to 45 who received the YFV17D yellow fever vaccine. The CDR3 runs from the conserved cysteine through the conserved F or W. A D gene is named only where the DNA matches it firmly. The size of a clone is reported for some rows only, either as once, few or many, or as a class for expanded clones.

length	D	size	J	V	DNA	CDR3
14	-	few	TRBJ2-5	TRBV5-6	TGTGCCAGCAGCCTCCCCCGGGGTCCAGAGACCCAGTACTTC	CASSLPRGPETQYF
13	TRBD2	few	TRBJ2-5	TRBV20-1	TGCAGTGCTCTACTAGCGGGGCGAGAGACCCAGTACTTC	CSALLAGRETQYF
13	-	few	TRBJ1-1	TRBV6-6	TGTGCCAGCAGTTACATCTTGAACACTGAAGCTTTCTTT	CASSYILNTEAFF
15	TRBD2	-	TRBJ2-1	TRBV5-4	TGTGCCAGCAGGGCTGTGGGGGGGTCATACAATGAGCAGTTCTTC	CASRAVGGSYNEQFF
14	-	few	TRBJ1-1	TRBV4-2	TGTGCCAGCAGCCAAGGAGAAGTGAACACTGAAGCTTTCTTT	CASSQGEVNTEAFF
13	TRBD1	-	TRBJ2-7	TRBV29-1	TGCAGCGTTGCTGGGACAGGGGGCTACGAGCAGTACTTC	CSVAGTGGYEQYF
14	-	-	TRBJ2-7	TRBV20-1	TGCAGTGCTAGAGACCACGCTGAATTCTACGAGCAGTACTTC	CSARDHAEFYEQYF
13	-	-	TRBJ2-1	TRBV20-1	TGCAGTGCGTCCCGGGACTCTTTCAATGAGCAGTTCTTC	CSASRDSFNEQFF
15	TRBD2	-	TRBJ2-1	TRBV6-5	TGTGCCAGCAGTTATTCGGGACTAGCGGGGGATTGGCAGTTCTTC	CASSYSGLAGDWQFF
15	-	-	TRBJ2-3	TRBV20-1	TGCAGTGCTAGTGGAAGGGGGAGCGTGACAGATACGCAGTATTTT	CSASGRGSVTDTQYF
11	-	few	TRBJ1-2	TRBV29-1	TGCAGCGTTGGACATCAAAAGGACTACACCTTC	CSVGHQKDYTF
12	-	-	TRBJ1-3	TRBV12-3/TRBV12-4	TGTGCCAGCAGTTTTGGGAGAAACACCATATATTTT	CASSFGRNTIYF
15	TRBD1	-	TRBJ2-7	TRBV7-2	TGTGCCAGCAGCGAATCCGGGACAGGGTTTTCCGAGCAGTACTTC	CASSESGTGFSEQYF
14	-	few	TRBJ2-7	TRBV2	TGTGCCAGCACTTTCCCCACCAAGAGCGACGAGCAGTACTTC	CASTFPTKSDEQYF
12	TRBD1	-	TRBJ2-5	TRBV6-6	TGTGCCAGTGAGGACAGGACAGAGACCCAGTACTTC	CASEDRTETQYF
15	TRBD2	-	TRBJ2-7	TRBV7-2	TGTGCCAGCAGCCCCCGACTAGCGGGAAGGTACGAGCAGTACTTC	CASSPRLAGRYEQYF
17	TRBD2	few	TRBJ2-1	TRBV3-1	TGTGCCAGCAGCCCCCTCGGCGGGGGTTGGGCACAAGGTGAGCAGTTCTTC	CASSPLGGGWAQGEQFF
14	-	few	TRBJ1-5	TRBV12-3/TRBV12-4	TGTGCCAGCAGTGCCGCGGGGCGGAATCAGCCCCAGCATTTT	CASSAAGRNQPQHF
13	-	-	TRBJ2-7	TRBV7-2	TGTGCCAGCTCCGGCCGCGCCGGGGACGAGCAGTACTTC	CASSGRAGDEQYF
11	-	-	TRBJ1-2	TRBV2	TGTGCCAGCAACCCCTTCTATGGCTACACCTTC	CASNPFYGYTF
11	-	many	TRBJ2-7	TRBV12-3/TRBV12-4	TGTGCCAGCAGTGGCATCTACGAGCAGTACTTC	CASSGIYEQYF
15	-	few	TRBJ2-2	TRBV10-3	TGTGCCATCAGTGAGTCACAGGGTGCCACCGGGGAGCTGTTTTTT	CAISESQGATGELFF
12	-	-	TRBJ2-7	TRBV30	TGTGCCTGGAGTTTGACGGGTCTTGAGCAGTACTTC	CAWSLTGLEQYF
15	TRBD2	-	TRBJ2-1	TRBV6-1	TGTGCCAGCAGGGGATTGGGACTAGCCCACAATGAGCAGTTCTTC	CASRGLGLAHNEQFF
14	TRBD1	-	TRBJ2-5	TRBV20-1	TGCAGTGCTAGAGGCAACAGGGGGCAAGAGACCCAGTACTTC	CSARGNRGQETQYF
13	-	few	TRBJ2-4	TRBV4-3	TGCGCCAGCAGCCAAGATCTAGCTTCGGCTCAGTACTTC	CASSQDLASAQYF
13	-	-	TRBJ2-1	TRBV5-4	TGTGCCAGCAGTCAGGTCGAGGTCGGGGAGCAGTTCTTC	CASSQVEVGEQFF
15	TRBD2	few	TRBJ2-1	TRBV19	TGTGCCAGTAGTTCTAGCGGGAGTACGGTTGGTGAGCAGTTCTTC	CASSSSGSTVGEQFF
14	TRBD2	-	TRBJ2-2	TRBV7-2	TGTGCCAGCAGCTTTAGCGGGATGGACGGGGAGCTGTTTTTT	CASSFSGMDGELFF
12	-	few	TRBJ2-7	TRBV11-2	TGTGCCAGCACCGGACAGAACTACGAGCAGTACTTC	CASTGQNYEQYF
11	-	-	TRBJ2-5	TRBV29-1	TGCAGCGTTGTCCTTCAAGAGACCCAGTACTTC	CSVVLQETQYF
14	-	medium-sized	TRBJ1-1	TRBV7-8	TGTGCCAGCAGCTCAGAGCGGGGTGTCCCTGAAGCTTTCTTT	CASSSERGVPEAFF
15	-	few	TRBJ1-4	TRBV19	TGTGCCAGTAGCTCCGTCAGTGCAACTAATGAAAAACTGTTTTTT	CASSSVSATNEKLFF
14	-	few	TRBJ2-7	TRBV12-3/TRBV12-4	TGTGCCAGCAGCGCCATGGCGGCACAACCCGAGCAGTACTTC	CASSAMAAQPEQYF
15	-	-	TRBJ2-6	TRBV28	TGTGCCAGCACCAGACGGATCTCTGGGGCCAACGTCCTGACTTTC	CASTRRISGANVLTF
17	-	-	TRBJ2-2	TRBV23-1	-	CASSPQTSGRTPGSCFF
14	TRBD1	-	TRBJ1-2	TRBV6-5	TGTGCCGCCGAGCCGGGACAGGGGTTCTATGGCTACACCTTC	CAAEPGQGFYGYTF
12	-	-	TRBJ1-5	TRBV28	TGTGCCAGCAGTTTAGTTCAGCGTGAGGTGTATTTT	CASSLVQREVYF
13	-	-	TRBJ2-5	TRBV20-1	TGCAGTGCTAGTTTGCCGGGCGCTGGTGGCCAGTACTTC	CSASLPGAGGQYF
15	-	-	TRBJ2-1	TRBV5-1	TGCGCCAGCAGGCTGACGGCAGACTCTGGGAATGAGCAGTTCTTC	CASRLTADSGNEQFF
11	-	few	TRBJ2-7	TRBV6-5	TGTGCCAGCAATCAGGGCCACGAGCAGTACTTC	CASNQGHEQYF
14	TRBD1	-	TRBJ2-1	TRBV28	TGTGCCAGCACCCGGGACAGGGTCGACAATGAGCAGTTCTTC	CASTRDRVDNEQFF